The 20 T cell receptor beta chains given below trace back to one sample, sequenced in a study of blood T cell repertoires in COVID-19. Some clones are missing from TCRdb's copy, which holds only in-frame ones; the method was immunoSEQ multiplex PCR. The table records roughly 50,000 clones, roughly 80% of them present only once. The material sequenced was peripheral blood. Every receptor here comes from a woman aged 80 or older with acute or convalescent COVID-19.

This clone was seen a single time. The CDR3 DNA follows: TGCGCCAGCAGCCCGCAGACTAGCGGGGGTTACGAGCAGTACTTC. Residues: CASSPQTSGGYEQYF. The chain links TRBV5-1 to TRBJ2-7, with 12 bases aligning to TRBD2. Germline assignment: CDR1 SGHRS and CDR2 YFSETQ. The CDR3 is 15 amino acids. J lost 4 bases, V lost 4 bases, and 6 bases had no gene match.

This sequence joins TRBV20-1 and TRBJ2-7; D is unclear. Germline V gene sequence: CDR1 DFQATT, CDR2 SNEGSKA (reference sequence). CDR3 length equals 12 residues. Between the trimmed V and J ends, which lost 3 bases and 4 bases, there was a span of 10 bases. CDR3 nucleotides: TGCAGTGCTAGTGACCAGAAATACGAGCAGTACTTC. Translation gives CSASDQKYEQYF.

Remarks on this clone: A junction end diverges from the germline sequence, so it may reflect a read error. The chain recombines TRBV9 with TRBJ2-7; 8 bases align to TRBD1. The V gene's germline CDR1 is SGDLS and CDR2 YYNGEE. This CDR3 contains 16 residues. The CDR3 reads CASSAGRGQGAYVQYF. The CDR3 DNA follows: TGTGCCAGCAGCGCGGGGCGAGGACAGGGTGCCTACGTGCAGTACTTC.

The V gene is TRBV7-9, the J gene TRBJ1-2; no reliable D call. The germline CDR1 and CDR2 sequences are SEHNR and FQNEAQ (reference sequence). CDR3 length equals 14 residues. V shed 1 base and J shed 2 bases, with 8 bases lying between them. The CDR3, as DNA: TGTGCCAGCAGCTTAGTTTACAGAAACTATGGCTACACCTTC. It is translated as CASSLVYRNYGYTF.

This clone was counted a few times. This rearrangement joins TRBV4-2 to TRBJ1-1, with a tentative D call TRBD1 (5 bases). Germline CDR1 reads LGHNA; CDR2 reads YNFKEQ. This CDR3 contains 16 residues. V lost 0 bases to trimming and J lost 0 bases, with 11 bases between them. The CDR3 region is CASSQDVAGLNTEAFF. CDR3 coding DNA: TGTGCCAGCAGCCAAGATGTCGCAGGGCTGAACACTGAAGCTTTCTTT.

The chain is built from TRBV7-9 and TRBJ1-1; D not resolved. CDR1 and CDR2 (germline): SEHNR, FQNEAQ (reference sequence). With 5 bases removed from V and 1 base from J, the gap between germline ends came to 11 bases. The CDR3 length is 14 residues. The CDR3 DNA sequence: TGTGCCAGCAGCAGATCCACAGCGAACACTGAAGCTTTCTTT. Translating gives CASSRSTANTEAFF.

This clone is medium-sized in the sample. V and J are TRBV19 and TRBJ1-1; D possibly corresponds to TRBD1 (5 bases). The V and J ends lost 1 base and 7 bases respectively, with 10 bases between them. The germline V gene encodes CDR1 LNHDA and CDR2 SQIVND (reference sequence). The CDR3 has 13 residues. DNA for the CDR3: TGTGCCAGTAGTATAGTCCAGGGCGGTGAAGCTTTCTTT. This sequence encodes CASSIVQGGEAFF.

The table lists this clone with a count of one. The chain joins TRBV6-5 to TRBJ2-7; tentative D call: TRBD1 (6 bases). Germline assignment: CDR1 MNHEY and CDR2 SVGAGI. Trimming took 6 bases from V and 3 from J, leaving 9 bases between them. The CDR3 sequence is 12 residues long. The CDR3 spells CASSPGHYEQYF. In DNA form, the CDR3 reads TGTGCCAGCAGCCCGGGACACTACGAGCAGTACTTC.

CDR3 nucleotide sequence: TGTGCCAGCGGATTTGGGACAGTTGTTGGGGAGACCCAGTACTTC. Its translation: CASGFGTVVGETQYF. V and J are TRBV6-5 and TRBJ2-5; 7 nucleotides align to TRBD1. Germline-derived CDR1 and CDR2 are MNHEY and SVGAGI. This CDR3 is built from 15 residues. Trimming took 8 bases from V and 5 from J; bases not matched to a gene: 14.

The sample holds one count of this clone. The CDR3 coding sequence is TGTGCCAGTAGTCTCACAGGGGCTGGAAACACCATATATTTT. Protein sequence: CASSLTGAGNTIYF. V and J are TRBV19 and TRBJ1-3, with TRBD1 identical over 7 bases. V lost 5 bases, J lost 2 bases, and 3 bases stayed unmatched. Germline V gene data show CDR1 as LNHDA and CDR2 as SQIVND (reference sequence). The CDR3 covers 14 residues.

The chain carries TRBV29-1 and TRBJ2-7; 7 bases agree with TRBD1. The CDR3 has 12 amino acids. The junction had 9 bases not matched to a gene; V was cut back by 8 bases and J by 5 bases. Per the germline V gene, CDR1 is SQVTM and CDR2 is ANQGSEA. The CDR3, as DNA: TGCAGCATAGCCACAGGGGTGGACGAGCAGTACTTC. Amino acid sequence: CSIATGVDEQYF.

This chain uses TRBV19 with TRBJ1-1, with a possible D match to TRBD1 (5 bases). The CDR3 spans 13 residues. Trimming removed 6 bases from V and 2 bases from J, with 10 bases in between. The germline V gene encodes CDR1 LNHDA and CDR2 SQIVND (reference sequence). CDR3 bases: TGTGCCAGTAGGCCGACAGTCAACACTGAAGCTTTCTTT. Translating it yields CASRPTVNTEAFF.

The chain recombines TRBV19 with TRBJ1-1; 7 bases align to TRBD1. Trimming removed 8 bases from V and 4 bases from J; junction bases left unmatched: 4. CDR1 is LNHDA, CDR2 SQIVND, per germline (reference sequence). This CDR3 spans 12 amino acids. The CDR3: CASQTGFTEAFF. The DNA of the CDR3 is TGTGCCAGTCAGACAGGGTTCACTGAAGCTTTCTTT. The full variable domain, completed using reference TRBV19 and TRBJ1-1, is DGGITQSPKYLFRKEGQNVTLSCEQNLNHDAMYWYRQDPGQGLRLIYYSQIVNDFQKGDIAEGYSVSREKKESFPLTVTSAQKNPTAFYLCASQTGFTEAFFGQGTRLTVV.

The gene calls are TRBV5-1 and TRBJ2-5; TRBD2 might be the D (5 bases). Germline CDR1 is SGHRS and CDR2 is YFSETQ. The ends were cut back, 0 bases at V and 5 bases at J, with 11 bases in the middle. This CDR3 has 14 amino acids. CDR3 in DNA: TGCGCCAGCAGCTTGGATCCAGCGGCGGAGACCCAGTACTTC. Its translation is CASSLDPAAETQYF.

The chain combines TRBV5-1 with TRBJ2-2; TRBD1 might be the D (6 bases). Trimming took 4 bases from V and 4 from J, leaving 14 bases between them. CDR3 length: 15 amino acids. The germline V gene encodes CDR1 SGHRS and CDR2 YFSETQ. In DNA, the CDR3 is TGCGCCAGCAGCACATATACAGGGACCACCGGGGAGCTGTTTTTT. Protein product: CASSTYTGTTGELFF. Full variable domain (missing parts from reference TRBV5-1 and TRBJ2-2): KAGVTQTPRYLIKTRGQQVTLSCSPISGHRSVSWYQQTPGQGLQFLFEYFSETQRNKGNFPGRFSGRQFSNSRSEMNVSTLELGDSALYLCASSTYTGTTGELFFGEGSRLTVL.

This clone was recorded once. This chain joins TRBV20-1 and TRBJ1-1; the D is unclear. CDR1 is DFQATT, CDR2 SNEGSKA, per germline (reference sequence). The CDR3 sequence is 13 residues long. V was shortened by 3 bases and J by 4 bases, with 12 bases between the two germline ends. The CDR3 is CSASGPLATEAFF. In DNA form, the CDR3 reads TGCAGTGCTAGTGGTCCCCTGGCCACTGAAGCTTTCTTT.

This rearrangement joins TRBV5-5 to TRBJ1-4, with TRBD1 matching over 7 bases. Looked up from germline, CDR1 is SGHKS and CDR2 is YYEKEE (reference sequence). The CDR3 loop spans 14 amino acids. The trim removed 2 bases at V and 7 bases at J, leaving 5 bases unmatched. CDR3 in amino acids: CASSFGTASEKLFF. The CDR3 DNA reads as TGTGCCAGCAGCTTCGGGACAGCTAGTGAAAAACTGTTTTTT. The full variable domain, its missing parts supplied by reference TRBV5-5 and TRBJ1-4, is DAGVTQSPTHLIKTRGQQVTLRCSPISGHKSVSWYQQVLGQGPQFIFQYYEKEERGRGNFPDRFSARQFPNYSSELNVNALLLGDSALYLCASSFGTASEKLFFGSGTQLSVL.

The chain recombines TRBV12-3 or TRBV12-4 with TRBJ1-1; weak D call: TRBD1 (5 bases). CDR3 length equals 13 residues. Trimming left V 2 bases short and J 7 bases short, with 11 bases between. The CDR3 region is CASSLRGSLEAFF. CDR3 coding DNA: TGTGCCAGCAGTTTAAGGGGCAGTCTTGAAGCTTTCTTT.

CDR3 sequence: CASSLRRGPYNEQFF. In DNA form, the CDR3 reads TGTGCCAGCAGCTTAAGAAGGGGGCCTTACAATGAGCAGTTCTTC. V is TRBV11-3 and J is TRBJ2-1; TRBD1 matches at 7 bases. V shed 2 bases, J shed 4 bases, and the junction held 5 bases outside the gene matches. From germline, CDR1 is SGHNT and CDR2 YENEEA. The CDR3 consists of 15 residues.

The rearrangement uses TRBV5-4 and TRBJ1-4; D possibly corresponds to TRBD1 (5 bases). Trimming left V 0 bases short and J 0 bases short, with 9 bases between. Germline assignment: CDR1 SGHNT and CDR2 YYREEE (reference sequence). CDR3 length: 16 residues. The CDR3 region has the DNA TGTGCCAGCAGCTTGGATCAGGGCGCAACTAATGAAAAACTGTTTTTT. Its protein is CASSLDQGATNEKLFF.